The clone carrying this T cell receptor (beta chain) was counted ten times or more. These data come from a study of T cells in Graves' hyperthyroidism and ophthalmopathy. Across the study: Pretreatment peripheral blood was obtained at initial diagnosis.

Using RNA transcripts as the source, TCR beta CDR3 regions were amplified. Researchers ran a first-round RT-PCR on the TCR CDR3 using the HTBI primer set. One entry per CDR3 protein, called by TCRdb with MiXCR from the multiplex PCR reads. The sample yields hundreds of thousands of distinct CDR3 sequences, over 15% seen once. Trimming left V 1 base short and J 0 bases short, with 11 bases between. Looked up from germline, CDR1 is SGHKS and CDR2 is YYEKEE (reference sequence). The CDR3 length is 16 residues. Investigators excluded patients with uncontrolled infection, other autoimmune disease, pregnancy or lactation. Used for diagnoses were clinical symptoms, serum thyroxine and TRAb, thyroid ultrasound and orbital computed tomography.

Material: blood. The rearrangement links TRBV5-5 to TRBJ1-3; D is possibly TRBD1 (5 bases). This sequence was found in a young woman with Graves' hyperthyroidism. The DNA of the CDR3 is TGTGCCAGCAGCTTGCGGGAGGGGAGCTCTGGAAACACCATATATTTT. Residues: CASSLREGSSGNTIYF.